Only one count was recorded for the clone carrying this TCR beta chain. Its specificity is not known. At one boundary the junction diverges from the germline segment, which might be a read error. This record comes from a study of T-cell reconstitution after alpha-beta-depleted transplantation in children. General study results and limits: Surviving recipient T cells and thymic progenitors underlay high day-60 TCRbeta diversity in some patients.

CDR1 is SEHNR and CDR2 is FQNEAQ in the germline V gene (reference sequence). The CDR3 is 15 residues long. Molecular barcoding with unique molecular identifiers was used for the TCRbeta library. MiXCR, run by TCRdb on the PCR reads, gives a single entry per CDR3 protein. In the table there are about 980,000 distinct CDR3 sequences, under 30% of which are singletons. V is TRBV7-9 and J is TRBJ2-3; TRBD2 matches 10 bases. The specimen was PBMCs, mostly from graft donor cells, collected 360 days after TCRalphabeta/CD19-depleted stem cell transplant. This receptor was obtained from a boy in the first two years of life who had a stem cell transplant for SCID, so the T cells may come from the graft donor. The CDR3 is CASSLAGDPHDTQYF. The CDR3 DNA reads as TGTGCCAGCAGCCTAGCGGGGGACCCCCACGATACGCAGTATTTT. Based on the CDR3 plus reference TRBV7-9 and TRBJ2-3, the full variable domain is DTGVSQNPRHKITKRGQNVTFRCDPISEHNRLYWYRQTLGQGPEFLTYFQNEAQLEKSRLLSDRFSAERPKGSFSTLEIQRTEQGDSAMYLCASSLAGDPHDTQYFGPGTRLTVL.